This TCR beta chain was identified during a study of post-analysis software for immune sequencing data. Study context: Relapsing-remitting, secondary progressive and progressive-relapsing forms of multiple sclerosis all featured among disease courses.

Points from the study as a whole: Samples sharing a preparation batch grouped tightly together when assessed by F measure. Diversity measured as normalized Chao1 was significantly lower in multiple sclerosis patients than in controls. TRBV segments more frequent in patients than in controls numbered five and included TRBV5-6, TRBV5-1 and TRBV20-1.

TCR beta cDNA libraries had unique molecular identifiers. A population of about 1 to 11 million T cells gave rise to approximately 500,000 cDNA molecules. Via MiXCR, TCRdb re-called the PCR reads, giving one row per CDR3 protein. The sample contains 820,000 or so distinct CDR3 sequences, approximately 57% of which appear only once. This clonotype was seen only a few times. Its antigen is still unknown. Germline V gives CDR1 SGHAT, CDR2 FQNNGV. V lost 10 bases, J lost 6 bases, and 24 bases lay in between. CDR3 length equals 15 residues. This clonotype was obtained from a girl between 5 and 17 years old with multiple sclerosis. The specimen sequenced was blood. V is TRBV11-2 and J is TRBJ1-1, with a tentative D call TRBD1 (5 bases). DNA for the CDR3: TGTGCCACTAACCCTGGGGCGCCGGCGGGTCCTGAAGCTTTCTTT. It yields the protein CATNPGAPAGPEAFF.